The 25 T cell receptor beta chains listed next were all sequenced from one sample in a study of T cells in Graves' hyperthyroidism and ophthalmopathy. The TCR beta CDR3 regions underwent amplification using RNA transcripts as the source. Researchers ran a first-round RT-PCR on the TCR CDR3 using the HTBI primer set. TCRdb ran MiXCR on the multiplex PCR reads and lists one entry per CDR3 protein. The data contain 550,000 to 600,000 distinct CDR3 sequences, more than 13% of them seen just once; the ten biggest clones take up roughly 6.9%. The sample was blood. Every receptor here comes from a young woman with Graves' ophthalmopathy.

This clonotype was observed at least ten times. V is TRBV13 and J is TRBJ2-7; D gene uncertain. Between the trimmed V and J ends, which lost 5 bases and 4 bases, there was a span of 15 bases. The CDR3 contains 14 residues. From germline, CDR1 is PRHDT and CDR2 FYEKMQ (reference sequence). This CDR3 is CASSGPPVGYEQYF. In DNA form, the CDR3 reads TGTGCCAGCAGCGGACCTCCCGTCGGGTACGAGCAGTACTTC.

There are a few counts of this clonotype. The rearrangement links TRBV6-4 to TRBJ2-1; D gene uncertain. Germline assignment: CDR1 MRHNA and CDR2 SNTAGT. This CDR3 contains 13 residues. The V end lost 4 bases, the J end lost 6 bases, and 10 bases lay between the germline ends. The CDR3 loop is CASSVAHPNEQFF. DNA of the CDR3: TGTGCCAGCAGTGTTGCACACCCCAATGAGCAGTTCTTC.

This clonotype is a singleton in its sample. J is TRBJ2-7 and V is TRBV2; tentative D call: TRBD2 (6 bases). This CDR3 has 13 amino acids. The V end was cut by 8 bases, the J end by 4 bases, with 15 bases between. The V gene's germline CDR1 is SNHLY and CDR2 FYNNEI. The CDR3 sequence: CASQGTFDYEQYF. The CDR3, as DNA: TGTGCCAGCCAAGGGACTTTTGATTACGAGCAGTACTTC.

There are many counts of this clonotype. The V gene is TRBV2, the J gene TRBJ1-2, with TRBD1 matching 11 bases. V was pared by 3 bases and J by 6 bases, with 6 bases of the junction left unmatched. There are 15 residues in the CDR3. From germline, CDR1 is SNHLY and CDR2 FYNNEI. In DNA, the CDR3 is TGTGCCAGCAGTGAGTTAGGACAGGGGGCCCATGGCTACACCTTC. Protein product: CASSELGQGAHGYTF.

In its sample, this clonotype was seen many times. The chain couples TRBV2 to TRBJ1-3; tentative D call: TRBD1 (5 bases). V lost 6 bases and J lost 5, with 17 bases in between. Germline lookup yields CDR1 SNHLY and CDR2 FYNNEI. This CDR3 region has 15 residues. In DNA, the CDR3 is TGTGCCAGCAGGGGACGTAGGATCTTGCGAAACACCATATATTTT. This translates into CASRGRRILRNTIYF.

This clonotype appeared a few times. This chain connects TRBV5-1 to TRBJ2-5, with D unclear. The CDR3 is made up of 15 amino acids. Trimming removed 0 bases from V and 2 bases from J, with 11 bases in between. Germline assignment: CDR1 SGHRS and CDR2 YFSETQ. CDR3 region: CASSLAAQTQETQYF. CDR3 nucleotide sequence: TGCGCCAGCAGCTTGGCCGCACAGACTCAAGAGACCCAGTACTTC. The whole variable domain, remainder taken from reference TRBV5-1 and TRBJ2-5, is KAGVTQTPRYLIKTRGQQVTLSCSPISGHRSVSWYQQTPGQGLQFLFEYFSETQRNKGNFPGRFSGRQFSNSRSEMNVSTLELGDSALYLCASSLAAQTQETQYFGPGTRLLVL.

This clonotype has at least ten counts. The V and J genes are TRBV7-8 and TRBJ1-5, with a possible D match to TRBD1 (5 bases). Looked up from germline, CDR1 is SGHVS and CDR2 is FQNEAQ. V lost 4 bases and J lost 4, with 11 bases in between. This CDR3 spans 14 amino acids. This CDR3 is CASSSRGENQPQHF. The CDR3, as DNA: TGTGCCAGCAGCTCGCGAGGGGAAAATCAGCCCCAGCATTTT.

V gene TRBV9 combines with J gene TRBJ2-7; D tentatively fits TRBD1 or TRBD2 (7 bases each). The CDR3 totals 15 residues. V shed 0 bases and J shed 3 bases, with 13 bases lying between them. The germline V gene has CDR1 SGDLS and CDR2 YYNGEE. CDR3 loop: CASSVEGRGGYEQYF. The CDR3 nucleotides are TGTGCCAGCAGCGTAGAGGGCAGGGGGGGCTACGAGCAGTACTTC.

This clonotype was observed a handful of times. A single base separates this from a much larger clone, so it may be a read error. The chain employs TRBV20-1 and TRBJ2-7; possible D gene TRBD1, 5 bases. The germline gives CDR1 DFQATT, CDR2 SNEGSKA (reference sequence). CDR3 length equals 14 residues. The CDR3: CSASDGHPSYGQYF. The CDR3 DNA reads TGCAGTGCTAGTGATGGACATCCCTCCTACGGGCAGTACTTC.

This clonotype turned up a few times. The J gene is TRBJ2-1, the V gene TRBV20-1; perhaps TRBD1 as D (5 bases). This CDR3 is built from 12 residues. The V gene's germline CDR1 is DFQATT and CDR2 SNEGSKA (reference sequence). The V and J ends lost 5 bases and 5 bases respectively, with 10 bases between them. The CDR3 bases are TGCAGTGCTTTTGACAGAAACAATGAGCAGTTCTTC. Encoded protein: CSAFDRNNEQFF.

This clonotype was picked up a small number of times. This chain connects TRBV19 to TRBJ1-5; D is unresolved. CDR3 length: 13 residues. V shed 3 bases and J shed 9 bases, with 12 bases lying between them. Germline V lookup: CDR1 LNHDA, CDR2 SQIVND (reference sequence). The CDR3 here is CASSIEDTGPQHF. In DNA form, the CDR3 reads TGTGCCAGTAGTATCGAAGACACTGGGCCCCAGCATTTT.

In its sample, this clonotype was seen many times. This sequence joins TRBV20-1 and TRBJ1-5, with TRBD1 identical over 7 bases. There are 15 residues in the CDR3. V shed 1 base, J shed 3 bases, and the junction held 6 bases outside the gene matches. Germline V gene lookup returns CDR1 DFQATT and CDR2 SNEGSKA (reference sequence). The CDR3 is CSARVQQGHNQPQHF. CDR3 nucleotides: TGCAGTGCTAGAGTTCAACAGGGGCACAATCAGCCCCAGCATTTT.

About this clonotype itself: This may arise from a read error, as a much more abundant clone is one base away. The chain recombines TRBV20-1 with TRBJ2-7; 14 bases are shared with TRBD2. The CDR3 has 17 amino acids. Per the germline V gene, CDR1 is DFQATT and CDR2 is SNEGSKA (reference sequence). The CDR3 DNA follows: TGCAATGCACCGGAGGGACTAGCGGGAGTTTTTGCAAACGAGCAGTACTTC. Translated: CNAPEGLAGVFANEQYF.

This chain links TRBV12-3 or TRBV12-4 with TRBJ1-6; no definite D call. The CDR3 is 14 amino acids. Trimming took 3 bases from V and 5 from J, leaving 8 bases between them. The CDR3 region is CASSLRADNSPLHF. CDR3 DNA sequence: TGTGCCAGCAGTTTGCGGGCCGATAATTCACCCCTCCACTTT.

The chain combines TRBV7-9 with TRBJ1-1, with D perhaps TRBD1 (5 bases). Germline lookup yields CDR1 SEHNR and CDR2 FQNEAQ (reference sequence). Trimming pared 6 bases from V and 5 bases from J, leaving 16 bases between. The CDR3 totals 14 residues. Here the CDR3 DNA reads TGTGCCAGCAGGTCCAGGGAGGGTGGGACTGAAGCTTTCTTT. This codes for CASRSREGGTEAFF.

With respect to this clonotype: This may come from a read error, since a much larger clone is one base off. V usage is TRBV6-1 and J usage is TRBJ2-1; TRBD2 matches 13 bases. CDR1 MNHNS and CDR2 SASEGT come from the germline V gene. V lost 3 bases and J lost 10; bases outside the gene matches: 6. This CDR3 is built from 15 residues. CDR3 nucleotide sequence: TGTGCCAGCAGTGATGGGACTAGCGGGAAGGGGGAGCAGTTCTTC. Amino acids: CASSDGTSGKGEQFF.

This clonotype was recorded at least ten times. This rearrangement joins TRBV6-2 or TRBV6-3 to TRBJ2-7; TRBD1 might be the D (10 bases). Germline CDR1 is MNHEY and CDR2 is SVGEGT. The CDR3 loop spans 19 amino acids. The V and J ends lost 2 bases and 0 bases respectively, with 23 bases between them. The CDR3, as DNA: TGTGCCAGCAGTTACCTCGGGACAGGGGAACTAGCGGGCTCCTACGAGCAGTACTTC. Translated, it gives CASSYLGTGELAGSYEQYF.

Ten or more counts support this clonotype. The CDR3 DNA reads TGTGCCAGCAGTGAAGAGAGCGGCCACGCTTTCTACAATGAGCAGTTCTTC. Encoded protein: CASSEESGHAFYNEQFF. V is TRBV6-1 and J is TRBJ2-1; a weak D match, TRBD2 (5 bases). There are 17 residues in the CDR3. V was shortened by 1 base and J by 3 bases, with 16 bases between the two germline ends. The germline V gene has CDR1 MNHNS and CDR2 SASEGT.

This clonotype was detected once. This rearrangement joins TRBV20-1 to TRBJ1-2; tentative D call: TRBD1 (6 bases). V was pared by 0 bases and J by 4 bases, with 27 bases between. The CDR3 has 19 amino acids. Germline V CDR1 and CDR2: DFQATT, SNEGSKA (reference sequence). The CDR3 spells CSARDYTGTVNSRVYGYTF. For the CDR3, the DNA is TGCAGTGCTAGAGATTATACAGGGACGGTTAACTCCCGGGTCTATGGCTACACCTTC.

J is TRBJ1-3 and V is TRBV19; weak D call: TRBD1 (6 bases). Germline loops: CDR1 LNHDA, CDR2 SQIVND (reference sequence). V gave up 6 bases and J gave up 0 bases, with 9 bases separating them. The CDR3 contains 14 residues. The CDR3 protein is CASSRGLSGNTIYF. The CDR3 nucleotides read TGTGCCAGTAGCAGGGGTCTCTCTGGAAACACCATATATTTT.

This clonotype was seen only a few times. In nucleotides, the CDR3 is TGCGCCAGCAGCTTGGCTGGCCACAGCGGGAGGTACGAGCAGTACTTC. Translation: CASSLAGHSGRYEQYF. The chain is built from TRBV5-1 and TRBJ2-7; 9 positions match TRBD2. J was trimmed by 4 bases and V by 0 bases; bases with no gene match: 8. The CDR3 is 16 residues long. Germline loops: CDR1 SGHRS, CDR2 YFSETQ.

This clonotype was recorded at least ten times. This chain links TRBV2 with TRBJ1-4; no reliable D call. Germline V gene lookup returns CDR1 SNHLY and CDR2 FYNNEI. The V gene lost 8 bases and the J gene lost 8 bases, with 12 bases spanning the gap. The CDR3 sequence is 12 residues long. The CDR3 reads CASRLTAEKLFF. The CDR3 DNA sequence: TGTGCCAGCCGCTTAACAGCCGAAAAACTGTTTTTT.

This clonotype was counted at least ten times. The J gene is TRBJ2-3, the V gene TRBV2; D ambiguous. This CDR3 has 14 amino acids. Germline-derived CDR1 and CDR2 are SNHLY and FYNNEI. V was pared by 6 bases and J by 2 bases, with 12 bases between. The CDR3 nucleotides read TGTGCCAGCAGGGATTTCTCAGACACAGATACGCAGTATTTT. Translation: CASRDFSDTDTQYF.

This clonotype was counted many times. V usage is TRBV18 and J usage is TRBJ2-7; 7 nucleotides match TRBD1. In germline, CDR1 is KGHSH, CDR2 LQKENI. The V segment lost 6 bases and the J segment 2 bases; nucleotides outside the gene matches: 7. The CDR3 consists of 14 residues. The CDR3 sequence: CASSYRDSAYEQYF. DNA of the CDR3: TGTGCCAGCTCGTACCGGGACAGTGCCTACGAGCAGTACTTC. The complete variable domain, with remaining parts taken from reference TRBV18 and TRBJ2-7, reads NAGVMQNPRHLVRRRGQEARLRCSPMKGHSHVYWYRQLPEEGLKFMVYLQKENIIDESGMPKERFSAEFPKEGPSILRIQQVVRGDSAAYFCASSYRDSAYEQYFGPGTRLTVT.

This clonotype was seen at least ten times. The V gene is TRBV28, the J gene TRBJ2-1; 9 bases agree with TRBD1. V shed 6 bases, J shed 7 bases, and the junction held 4 bases outside the gene matches. The CDR3 consists of 13 residues. CDR1 is MDHEN and CDR2 is SYDVKM in the germline V gene. For the CDR3, the DNA is TGTGCCAGCAGCCGCGGACAGGGGAATGAGCAGTTCTTC. Protein product: CASSRGQGNEQFF.